A single TCR beta chain is shown here with its context. Sequenced by immunoSEQ multiplex PCR; TCRdb stores in-frame clones only, minus some. Of over 45,000 clones listed, around 85% are singletons. The data belong to a study of T cell changes during pregnancy in multiple sclerosis. CDR1 and CDR2 (germline): SQVTM, ANQGSEA. The CDR3 totals 13 residues. The V end was cut by 3 bases, the J end by 4 bases, with 12 bases between. The chain links TRBV29-1 to TRBJ1-1; no reliable D call. The material was CD4+ T cells from peripheral blood mononuclear cells, obtained in the third trimester of pregnancy. This TCR came from a female donor with multiple sclerosis, enrolled in a pregnancy study. CDR3 amino acids: CSVDGVGSTEAFF. CDR3 nucleotides: TGCAGCGTTGATGGAGTAGGATCCACTGAAGCTTTCTTT.